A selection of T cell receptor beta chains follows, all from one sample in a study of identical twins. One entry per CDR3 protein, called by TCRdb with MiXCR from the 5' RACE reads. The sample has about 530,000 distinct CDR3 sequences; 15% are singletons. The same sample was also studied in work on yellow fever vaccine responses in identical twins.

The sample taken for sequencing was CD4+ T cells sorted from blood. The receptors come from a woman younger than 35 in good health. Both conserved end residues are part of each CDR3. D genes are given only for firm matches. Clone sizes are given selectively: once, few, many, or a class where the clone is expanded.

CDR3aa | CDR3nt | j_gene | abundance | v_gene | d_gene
CASPPPAVSTYNEQFF | TGTGCCAGCCCCCCCCCGGCGGTTTCCACTTACAATGAGCAGTTCTTC | TRBJ2-1 | few | TRBV28 | .
CSARDGLRTSLAEGARNEQFF | TGCAGTGCTAGAGATGGCTTAAGGACTAGCCTGGCGGAGGGGGCAAGAAATGAGCAGTTCTTC | TRBJ2-1 | few | TRBV20-1 | .
CSAGRLDRKADGYTF | TGCAGTGCTGGACGCCTGGACAGGAAGGCGGATGGCTACACCTTC | TRBJ1-2 | few | TRBV20-1 | TRBD1
CAISAGGTDTQYF | TGTGCCATCAGTGCTGGGGGGACAGATACGCAGTATTTT | TRBJ2-3 | . | TRBV10-3 | .
CASSPGGIDTDTQYF | TGTGCCAGCAGTCCCGGGGGGATAGACACAGATACGCAGTATTTT | TRBJ2-3 | many | TRBV2 | TRBD2
CASSVRIAGGTKETQYF | TGCGCCAGCAGTGTTAGGATAGCGGGGGGGACTAAAGAGACCCAGTACTTC | TRBJ2-5 | . | TRBV10-2 | TRBD2
CSVGVGNSYEQYF | TGCAGCGTTGGGGTCGGAAACTCCTACGAGCAGTACTTC | TRBJ2-7 | . | TRBV29-1 | .
CASSFMVGKNQPQHF | TGTGCCAGCAGTTTCATGGTCGGCAAGAATCAGCCCCAGCATTTT | TRBJ1-5 | . | TRBV12-3/TRBV12-4 | .
CASSIAGEAYNEQFF | TGTGCCAGCAGTATAGCGGGAGAGGCCTACAATGAGCAGTTCTTC | TRBJ2-1 | few | TRBV6-1 | TRBD2
CASTNRQGLTEAFF | TGTGCCAGCACCAACCGACAGGGTCTCACTGAAGCTTTCTTT | TRBJ1-1 | few | TRBV28 | TRBD1
CASSFLYGYTF | TGTGCCAGCAGTTTTCTCTATGGCTACACCTTC | TRBJ1-2 | few | TRBV12-3/TRBV12-4 | .
CACSQEGLAGSEQFF | TGTGCCTGCAGCCAAGAAGGACTAGCGGGGAGTGAGCAGTTCTTC | TRBJ2-1 | few | TRBV3-1 | TRBD2
CASRGPKTDTQYF | TGTGCCAGCAGGGGGCCGAAAACAGATACGCAGTATTTT | TRBJ2-3 | few | TRBV27 | .
CASSDSAALAKNIQYF | TGTGCCAGCAGTGACTCAGCGGCCCTAGCCAAAAACATTCAGTACTTC | TRBJ2-4 | . | TRBV6-5 | .
CASSLFEALAKNIQYF | TGTGCCAGCAGCTTGTTTGAAGCTCTAGCCAAAAACATTCAGTACTTC | TRBJ2-4 | few | TRBV5-5 | .
CASSPPNGGEEARFF | TGTGCCAGCAGTCCACCAAACGGTGGGGAGGAAGCGAGGTTCTTC | TRBJ2-1 | few | TRBV12-3/TRBV12-4 | .
CASSLGGTVNTGELFF | TGCGCCAGCAGCTTGGGCGGGACAGTTAACACCGGGGAGCTGTTTTTT | TRBJ2-2 | many | TRBV5-1 | .
CASTVDPSNTGELFF | TGTGCCAGCACCGTTGACCCCTCGAACACCGGGGAGCTGTTTTTT | TRBJ2-2 | few | TRBV11-1 | .
CASMPLRGKYGYTF | TGTGCCAGCATGCCCCTCCGGGGTAAATATGGCTACACCTTC | TRBJ1-2 | . | TRBV2 | .
CSASGTSGRNSYEQYF | TGCAGTGCTTCCGGGACTAGCGGGAGAAATTCCTACGAGCAGTACTTC | TRBJ2-7 | few | TRBV20-1 | TRBD2
CATRRQGATEAFF | TGTGCCACCAGACGACAGGGGGCAACTGAAGCTTTCTTT | TRBJ1-1 | few | TRBV24-1 | TRBD1
CASSEGGITDTQYF | TGTGCCAGCAGCGAAGGGGGCATCACAGATACGCAGTATTTT | TRBJ2-3 | few | TRBV6-1 | TRBD1
CASRPGTSNTEAFF | TGTGCCAGCAGACCCGGGACATCGAACACTGAAGCTTTCTTT | TRBJ1-1 | few | TRBV6-1 | .
CASSQPQGRSYEQYF | TGTGCCAGCAGCCAACCGCAGGGTCGATCCTACGAGCAGTACTTC | TRBJ2-7 | . | TRBV3-1 | .
CATRYSRTSRGLSSYNEQFF | TGTGCCACCAGATATTCTCGGACTAGTAGAGGCCTAAGCTCCTACAATGAGCAGTTCTTC | TRBJ2-1 | . | TRBV24-1 | TRBD2
CASSPQTGTNTDTQYF | TGTGCCAGCAGTCCCCAGACTGGAACAAACACAGATACGCAGTATTTT | TRBJ2-3 | . | TRBV12-3/TRBV12-4 | .
CSARGGALAKNIQYF | TGCAGTGCTAGGGGGGGAGCCCTAGCCAAAAACATTCAGTACTTC | TRBJ2-4 | few | TRBV20-1 | .
CAVHGQDNQPQHF | TGTGCCGTACATGGACAGGACAATCAGCCCCAGCATTTT | TRBJ1-5 | few | TRBV10-3 | TRBD1
CASSTRTGRNTEAFF | TGTGCCAGCAGTACGCGGACAGGGCGAAACACTGAAGCTTTCTTT | TRBJ1-1 | . | TRBV12-3/TRBV12-4 | TRBD1
CASSLGRTSGVGTDTQYF | TGTGCCAGCAGCTTAGGCCGGACTAGCGGTGTCGGCACAGATACGCAGTATTTT | TRBJ2-3 | . | TRBV11-2 | TRBD2
CASSLGAEGTQETQYF | TGTGCCAGCAGCTTAGGGGCCGAGGGGACCCAAGAGACCCAGTACTTC | TRBJ2-5 | few | TRBV3-1 | .
CASVPDRGGDPGQFF | TGTGCCAGCGTCCCGGACAGGGGAGGGGACCCGGGGCAGTTCTTC | TRBJ2-1 | . | TRBV2 | TRBD1
CASMALPGMGETQYF | TGCGCCAGCATGGCCCTCCCGGGGATGGGGGAGACCCAGTACTTC | TRBJ2-5 | . | TRBV5-1 | .
CASSQDLDPPYEQYF | TGTGCCAGCAGCCAAGATTTGGACCCCCCCTACGAGCAGTACTTC | TRBJ2-7 | . | TRBV3-1 | .
CASSESVRTGPTNEKLFF | TGTGCCAGCAGTGAATCCGTTCGGACAGGACCAACTAATGAAAAACTGTTTTTT | TRBJ1-4 | many | TRBV25-1 | TRBD1
CASSEGRWNSPLHF | TGCGCCAGCAGCGAAGGTCGGTGGAATTCACCCCTCCACTTT | TRBJ1-6 | few | TRBV4-1 | .
CASSTGLSYNEQFF | TGTGCCAGCAGTACCGGACTCTCCTACAATGAGCAGTTCTTC | TRBJ2-1 | few | TRBV12-3/TRBV12-4 | .
CATSDSPGQVDYNEQFF | TGTGCCACCAGTGATTCCCCAGGACAAGTAGATTACAATGAGCAGTTCTTC | TRBJ2-1 | . | TRBV24-1 | .
CASSFWTSGESQYF | TGTGCCAGCAGCTTTTGGACTAGCGGGGAATCCCAGTACTTC | TRBJ2-5 | . | TRBV7-2 | TRBD2
CIRTGGSGNEQFF | TGCATTCGGACTGGGGGGTCGGGGAATGAGCAGTTCTTC | TRBJ2-1 | few | TRBV29-1 | .
CATSRVSGSRTGELFF | TGTGCCACCAGCAGAGTTTCGGGGTCACGCACCGGGGAGCTGTTTTTT | TRBJ2-2 | once | TRBV15 | .
CASSLGDRLNEKLFF | TGTGCCAGCAGCTTGGGGGACCGACTTAATGAAAAACTGTTTTTT | TRBJ1-4 | few | TRBV5-5 | .
CASSLLAGVSEQFF | TGTGCCAGCAGCTTACTAGCGGGAGTTAGTGAGCAGTTCTTC | TRBJ2-1 | . | TRBV7-3 | TRBD2
CASSSLAETSTDTQYF | TGCGCCAGCAGTTCTTTAGCGGAAACTTCAACAGATACGCAGTATTTT | TRBJ2-3 | few | TRBV10-2 | .
CASSYPGKGADRPKETQYF | TGTGCCAGCAGTTATCCAGGAAAAGGGGCCGATCGGCCCAAAGAGACCCAGTACTTC | TRBJ2-5 | few | TRBV6-2/TRBV6-3 | .
CASSTGWDSNEQFF | TGTGCCAGCAGCACCGGCTGGGACAGCAATGAGCAGTTCTTC | TRBJ2-1 | few | TRBV11-3 | TRBD1
CAISERVFDNEQFF | TGTGCCATCAGTGAGAGGGTTTTCGACAATGAGCAGTTCTTC | TRBJ2-1 | few | TRBV10-3 | .